Listed below are T cell receptor beta chains from one sample, sequenced in a study of blood T cell repertoires in COVID-19. This table comes from immunoSEQ multiplex PCR, and its TCRdb copy is limited to in-frame clones, with some not included. Among 100,000 to 150,000 clones listed, roughly 80% were seen once. Sequences were obtained from peripheral blood. These receptors were collected from a woman aged 50 to 65 with acute or convalescent COVID-19. Each CDR3 is given with its conserved first and last residue. Fields, in order: J gene, V gene, clone size, D gene, CDR3 DNA, CDR3 protein. The D gene is left open where the match is weak. A row's size may be missing; if present it is once, few, many or a size class.

TRBJ2-3 TRBV19 once TRBD2 TGTGCCAGTAGATCCTTAGCGGGGGGGCCGGAAGATACGCAGTATTTT CASRSLAGGPEDTQYF
TRBJ1-1 TRBV6-5 - - TGTGCCAGCAGTTACTCGATGTTAGGGGACACTGAAGCTTTCTTT CASSYSMLGDTEAFF
TRBJ2-3 TRBV9 - - TGTGCCAGCAGCCCCCGGGTTGGTTCGGCCGGGAAGATCAGCACAGATACGCAGTATTTT CASSPRVGSAGKISTDTQYF
TRBJ1-1 TRBV6-6 - - TGTGCCAGCAGTTACTCGGGAGAGACTGAAGCTTTCTTT CASSYSGETEAFF
TRBJ2-1 TRBV5-8 - - TGTGCCAGCCCCTCGACTCTACTGGGTTCCTCCTACAATGAGCAGTTCTTC CASPSTLLGSSYNEQFF
TRBJ1-1 TRBV30 - - TGTGCCTGGAGTCTAATGGGTAGAGGCACTGAAGCTTTCTTT CAWSLMGRGTEAFF
TRBJ2-1 TRBV10-1 once - TGCGCCAGCAGTGAAAGGGGCTCCTACAATGAGCAGTTCTTC CASSERGSYNEQFF
TRBJ1-6 TRBV27 - - TGTGCCAGCAGTTTATCGGGCGTCTCTAATTCACCCCTCCACTTT CASSLSGVSNSPLHF
TRBJ2-7 TRBV5-1 - TRBD2 TGCGCCAGCAGCAGAGGGACTAGCGGGGGGTTGTCTAGCGAGCAGTACTTC CASSRGTSGGLSSEQYF
TRBJ1-6 TRBV6-5 - - TGTGCCAGCAACCCCTCAGGGGCCTATAATTCACCCCTCCACTTT CASNPSGAYNSPLHF
TRBJ2-1 TRBV5-1 - TRBD2 TGCGCCAGCAGCTTGGCTCGCGGGGGGGCATCCAATGAGCAGTTCTTC CASSLARGGASNEQFF
TRBJ1-1 TRBV25-1 - - TGTGCCAGCAACCAAATAACAGGGTACGACCTAAACACTGAAGCTTTCTTT CASNQITGYDLNTEAFF
TRBJ1-1 TRBV29-1 - TRBD1 TGCAGCTGGTCGCCTGAGGGACAGACTAACACTGAAGCTTTCTTT CSWSPEGQTNTEAFF
TRBJ2-2 TRBV27 - - TGTGCCAGCAGTTTGATGGCAGGGTACACCGGGGAGCTGTTTTTT CASSLMAGYTGELFF
TRBJ1-1 TRBV7-3 - TRBD1 TGTGCCAGCAGCTTATCGCCGATTACCTTGACAGGGATTAACACTGAAGCTTTCTTT CASSLSPITLTGINTEAFF
TRBJ1-6 TRBV11-2 few - TGTGCCAGCAGCTTAGATTCAGGGCGGAATTCACCCCTCCACTTT CASSLDSGRNSPLHF
TRBJ1-5 TRBV28 - - TGTGCCACCAATACAGGGAACCGCAATCAGCCCCAGCATTTT CATNTGNRNQPQHF
TRBJ1-6 TRBV5-1 - - TGCGCCAGCAGTGATCGACAGATCGCATCACCCCTCCACTTT CASSDRQIASPLHF
TRBJ1-3 TRBV15 - - TGTGCCACCGCAGGCGGGGGGTTCTCTGGAAACACCATATATTTT CATAGGGFSGNTIYF
TRBJ2-3 TRBV3-1/TRBV3-2 - TRBD1 TGTGCCAGCAGCCAGAGGGGGCCTCGGAGCACAGATACGCAGTATTTT CASSQRGPRSTDTQYF
TRBJ1-2 TRBV2 - - TGTGCCAGCAGTGGACTGAAACATGGCTACACCTTC CASSGLKHGYTF
TRBJ1-5 TRBV7-8 - - TGTGCCAGCAGCTTAGAGGTTCGGGGGAAAGAGAATCAGCCCCAGCATTTT CASSLEVRGKENQPQHF
TRBJ1-1 TRBV27 - - TGTGCCAGCAGTTTTGAGGCTACAGGGAACACTGAAGCTTTCTTT CASSFEATGNTEAFF
TRBJ1-1 TRBV10-3 - - TGTGCCATCAGTGAGACCGCACAGCCTATGAACACTGAAGCTTTCTTT CAISETAQPMNTEAFF
TRBJ1-2 TRBV29-1 - TRBD1 TGCAGCGTTGAGGACAGGGGCCCGTCGAACACCTTC CSVEDRGPSNTF
TRBJ1-5 TRBV7-2 - TRBD1 TGTGCCAGCAGCACCGGGACAGGCTTTAATCAGCCCCAGCATTTT CASSTGTGFNQPQHF
TRBJ2-6 TRBV3-1/TRBV3-2 once TRBD1 TGTGCCAGCAGCCGGGACAGCTCTGGGGCCAACGTCCTGACTTTC CASSRDSSGANVLTF
TRBJ2-1 TRBV6-6 - TRBD1 TGTGCCGCCCGGGACAGGGAGGGCAATGAGCAGTTCTTC CAARDREGNEQFF
TRBJ2-1 TRBV7-2 few - TGTGCCAGCACTCTAAGGAGGGGATACAATGAGCAGTTCTTC CASTLRRGYNEQFF
TRBJ2-1 TRBV30 - TRBD2 TGTGCCTGGACTGACCGGACTAGAGACAATGAGCAGTTCTTC CAWTDRTRDNEQFF
TRBJ2-7 TRBV27 - - TGTGCCAGCAGTTTATATCGCAGGGATGGTATCTACGAGCAGTACTTC CASSLYRRDGIYEQYF
TRBJ2-7 TRBV3-1/TRBV3-2 few TRBD1 TGTGCCAGCAGCCCCCGGGACAGGGGCCCCTACGAGCAGTACTTC CASSPRDRGPYEQYF
TRBJ2-1 TRBV6-4 - TRBD2 TGTGCCAGCAGCCAAACGGGGGGCTACAATGAGCAGTTCTTC CASSQTGGYNEQFF
TRBJ1-1 TRBV3-1/TRBV3-2 once - TGTGCCAGCAGCCAAGAACCGGCGGGGGGTGAAGCTTTCTTT CASSQEPAGGEAFF
TRBJ1-1 TRBV6-5 - TRBD1 TGTGCCAGCAGTCTCCTGACAGGGGGAAGCACTGAAGCTTTCTTT CASSLLTGGSTEAFF
TRBJ1-1 TRBV10-1 - - TGCGCCAGCCAAATAACAGTTAACACTGAAGCTTTCTTT CASQITVNTEAFF
TRBJ1-2 TRBV15 once - TGTGCCACCAGCAGAGTGGAGGGATACGGCTACACCTTC CATSRVEGYGYTF
TRBJ2-3 TRBV5-4 - - TGTGCCAGCAGTCCGACAGCCGCAGATACGCAGTATTTT CASSPTAADTQYF
TRBJ1-2 TRBV15 - - TGTGCCACCAGCAGAATCACGGGACAAGGAGGCTACACCTTC CATSRITGQGGYTF
TRBJ2-3 TRBV29-1 - TRBD1 TGCAGCGTTCGGGGTTCCGGGACAGGTACAGATACGCAGTATTTT CSVRGSGTGTDTQYF
TRBJ2-7 TRBV27 - - TGTGCCAGCAGTTTATACCCCCCCCCGCGTGCGGGCGGCAAGCCTTACGAGCAGTACTTC CASSLYPPPRAGGKPYEQYF
TRBJ1-3 TRBV5-1 - - TGCGCCAGCAGCCCCGGGAGGGACGGGTTCGACTCTGGAAACACCATATATTTT CASSPGRDGFDSGNTIYF
TRBJ1-1 TRBV18 - - TGTGCCAGCTCACCCTATTTCGAGAACCTGAACACTGAAGCTTTCTTT CASSPYFENLNTEAFF
TRBJ1-6 TRBV12-3/TRBV12-4 - TRBD1 TGTGCCAGCAGCCCGGGACAGGTCTCACCCCTCCACTTT CASSPGQVSPLHF
TRBJ1-1 TRBV18 - - TGTGCCAGCTCACCAGAGTTCCGGACTGAAGCTTTCTTT CASSPEFRTEAFF
TRBJ1-6 TRBV6-5 - - TGTGCCAGCTGCACTTTTAATTCACCCCTCCACTTT CASCTFNSPLHF
TRBJ2-2 TRBV5-1 - TRBD2 TGCGCCAGCTCTAGCGGGGGGGCGAGCACCGGGGAGCTGTTTTTT CASSSGGASTGELFF
TRBJ2-2 TRBV18 - TRBD1 TGTGCCAGCTCACTATCGACAGGGGGCAGCTCGAACACCGGGGAGCTGTTTTTT CASSLSTGGSSNTGELFF
TRBJ2-1 TRBV29-1 - - TGCAGCGTGTTCTTCATTAGCTCCTACAATGAGCAGTTCTTC CSVFFISSYNEQFF
TRBJ1-5 TRBV19 - - TGTGCCAGTAGTAGGGCAGATAATCAGCCCCAGCATTTT CASSRADNQPQHF
TRBJ2-6 TRBV11-2 - - TGTGCCAGCAGACCAGGCGTACGCTCTGGGGCCAACGTCCTGACTTTC CASRPGVRSGANVLTF
TRBJ1-2 TRBV13 - - TGTGCCAGCAGAACACCTAACTATGGCTACACCTTC CASRTPNYGYTF
TRBJ1-1 TRBV19 - - TGTGCCAGTTCGTTCAGGAACACTGAAGCTTTCTTT CASSFRNTEAFF
TRBJ1-2 TRBV30 few TRBD1 TGTGCCTGGAAAGGACAGGGTTTGGGCTATGGCTACACCTTC CAWKGQGLGYGYTF
TRBJ1-5 TRBV9 once - TGTGCCAGCAGCGTAGGAAGCTTCAATCAGCCCCAGCATTTT CASSVGSFNQPQHF